This TCR beta chain was found in a study of early T cells in non-severe SARS-CoV-2 infection. Germline CDR1 reads SQVTM; CDR2 reads ANQGSEA. The CDR3 loop spans 10 amino acids. The TCR library protocol attached unique molecular identifiers to the individual cDNA molecules. Each CDR3 protein is one row after TCRdb ran MiXCR on the 5' RACE reads. The repertoire holds some 55,000 distinct CDR3 sequences, around an eighth seen once, with around 2.8% in the top ten. This clonotype came up many times. V usage is TRBV29-1 and J usage is TRBJ2-3; D is uncertain. Input material: whole blood. This TCR came from an adult who was a healthcare worker with PCR-confirmed SARS-CoV-2 infection or an uninfected control (not recorded which). CDR3 sequence (DNA): TGCAGTACAAACACAGATACGCAGTATTTT. Amino acids: CSTNTDTQYF.